These 25 T cell receptor beta chains share one sample of origin, sequenced in a study of T cells after yellow fever vaccination. Each CDR3 protein is one row after TCRdb ran MiXCR on the 5' RACE reads. This table holds hundreds of thousands of distinct CDR3 sequences, about 15% found once. This specimen was PBMCs, taken 4 to 6 days after the first yellow fever vaccination. The receptor source for this set is a man younger than 35 who received the YFV17D yellow fever vaccine.

This clonotype turned up a few times. The chain has TRBV5-1 and TRBJ2-1; possibly TRBD2 for D (6 bases). The length of the CDR3 is 16 residues. The V end lost 5 bases, the J end lost 7 bases, and 22 bases lay between the germline ends. Germline V gene data show CDR1 as SGHRS and CDR2 as YFSETQ. The DNA of the CDR3 is TGCGCCAGCAGATTGAGTAGCTGGGGGGATTGGAATGAGCAGTTCTTC. Translated: CASRLSSWGDWNEQFF.

The chain links TRBV7-2 to TRBJ2-3; no definite D call. Germline V gene sequence: CDR1 SGHTA, CDR2 FQGNSA. Trimming left V 1 base short and J 6 bases short, with 8 bases between. CDR3 length equals 13 residues. This CDR3 is CASSLGYLDTQYF. CDR3 coding DNA: TGTGCCAGCAGCTTAGGATACTTGGATACGCAGTATTTT.

This clonotype has just a few counts. The gene calls are TRBV6-2 or TRBV6-3 and TRBJ2-5; D tentatively fits TRBD1 or TRBD2 (5 bases each). The CDR3 is 14 residues long. The germline V gene encodes CDR1 MNHEY and CDR2 SVGEGT. V shed 6 bases and J shed 4 bases, with 15 bases lying between them. The CDR3 DNA reads as TGTGCCAGCAGCGGCCGAGGGGACCGAGAGACCCAGTACTTC. Translating gives CASSGRGDRETQYF.

The chain joins TRBV19 to TRBJ1-5; D might be TRBD1 (6 bases). Germline V gene data show CDR1 as LNHDA and CDR2 as SQIVND (reference sequence). V gave up 6 bases and J gave up 0 bases, with 12 bases separating them. The CDR3 has 15 amino acids. The chain's CDR3 is CASSPTGASNQPQHF. In DNA form, the CDR3 reads TGTGCCAGTAGCCCGACAGGAGCTAGCAATCAGCCCCAGCATTTT.

In its sample, this clonotype was seen a few times. This chain links TRBV29-1 with TRBJ2-7; 7 bases match TRBD1. The CDR3 runs 16 residues. J lost 7 bases, V lost 3 bases, and 18 bases had no gene match. Looked up from germline, CDR1 is SQVTM and CDR2 is ANQGSEA. In DNA, the CDR3 is TGCAGCGTTGATGCGCCGGGTTACGACAGGGAATATGAGCAGTACTTC. This sequence encodes CSVDAPGYDREYEQYF.

This clonotype was counted ten times or more. This chain uses TRBV7-9 with TRBJ2-3, with 7 positions matching TRBD2. The CDR3 is 15 residues long. With 0 bases clipped from V and 1 base from J, the junction kept 1 base outside the gene matches. Germline loops: CDR1 SEHNR, CDR2 FQNEAQ (reference sequence). The CDR3 DNA sequence: TGTGCCAGCAGCTTAGCCCGGGGGGGCACAGATACGCAGTATTTT. It is translated as CASSLARGGTDTQYF.

This sequence joins TRBV6-5 and TRBJ2-1; D could derive from TRBD1 or TRBD2 (5 bases each). Per germline, CDR1 MNHEY and CDR2 SVGAGI. The V gene lost 6 bases and the J gene lost 0 bases, with 18 bases spanning the gap. The CDR3 runs 17 residues. The CDR3 spells CASRYRPGRRSYNEQFF. The CDR3 DNA follows: TGTGCCAGCAGATACCGGCCGGGGCGCCGCTCCTACAATGAGCAGTTCTTC.

On this clonotype itself: The junction departs from germline at one end; a sequencing error may be responsible. This chain joins TRBV7-9 and TRBJ2-7; D gene unclear. Germline CDR1 and CDR2: SEHNR and FQNEAQ (reference sequence). The CDR3 is made up of 12 amino acids. The CDR3 loop is CASSPNLFGRSF. In nucleotides, the CDR3 is TGTGCCAGCAGCCCAAACCTGTTTGGCAGGTCGTTC.

The J gene is TRBJ2-1, the V gene TRBV11-3; D remains ambiguous. The V and J ends lost 4 bases and 2 bases respectively, with 12 bases between them. This CDR3 is built from 15 residues. Germline CDR1 is SGHNT and CDR2 is YENEEA. The CDR3 DNA sequence: TGTGCCAGCAGCTCCGGGTTCGGCACCTACAATGAGCAGTTCTTC. It is translated as CASSSGFGTYNEQFF.

This clonotype was picked up many times. This sequence joins TRBV6-6 and TRBJ1-5; D gene ambiguous. V dropped 6 bases and J dropped 10 bases, with 10 bases sitting between them. The CDR3 covers 11 residues. Germline V gene sequence: CDR1 MNHNY, CDR2 SVGAGI (reference sequence). CDR3 sequence: CASSPGGPQHF. DNA for the CDR3: TGTGCCAGCAGCCCGGGAGGTCCCCAGCATTTT.

This chain joins TRBV7-3 and TRBJ2-2, with D hard to call. The CDR3 loop spans 13 amino acids. The germline V and J ends were trimmed by 2 bases and 5 bases, with 6 bases remaining between them. Germline lookup yields CDR1 SGHTA and CDR2 FQGTGA. The CDR3 reads CASSLAATGELFF. CDR3 DNA: TGTGCCAGCAGCTTAGCGGCTACCGGGGAGCTGTTTTTT.

The chain uses TRBV5-1 and TRBJ2-5; D is ambiguous. Per the germline V gene, CDR1 is SGHRS and CDR2 is YFSETQ. Deletions cut 3 bases from V and 4 bases from J, with 13 bases between. CDR3 size: 14 residues. The CDR3 here is CASSSQAAPETQYF. The CDR3, as DNA: TGCGCCAGCAGCTCGCAGGCAGCCCCAGAGACCCAGTACTTC.

This clonotype turned up a few times. This sequence joins TRBV7-2 and TRBJ2-3; 9 bases agree with TRBD1. The V gene end was trimmed by 5 bases and the J gene end by 1 base; junction bases not matched to a gene: 4. The CDR3 length is 15 residues. The germline gives CDR1 SGHTA, CDR2 FQGNSA. The CDR3 DNA follows: TGTGCCAGCAGCGCTTGGACAGGGGGCACAGATACGCAGTATTTT. Protein sequence: CASSAWTGGTDTQYF.

The V and J genes are TRBV6-1 and TRBJ2-7, with TRBD2 identical over 9 bases. CDR1 MNHNS and CDR2 SASEGT come from the germline V gene. V lost 8 bases and J lost 6; bases outside the gene matches: 5. CDR3 length: 12 residues. DNA of the CDR3: TGTGCCAGCTGCGCGGGGGGGATCGAGCAGTACGTC. It encodes CASCAGGIEQYV.

The gene calls are TRBV2 and TRBJ1-1; weak D call: TRBD1 (6 bases). This CDR3 is 13 amino acids long. Germline loops: CDR1 SNHLY, CDR2 FYNNEI. The ends were cut back, 7 bases at V and 3 bases at J, with 12 bases in the middle. The CDR3: CASTGERDTEAFF. DNA for the CDR3: TGTGCCAGCACAGGGGAAAGGGACACTGAAGCTTTCTTT.

This clonotype was found once. The chain couples TRBV4-1 to TRBJ2-2; D is perhaps TRBD1 (5 bases). Germline values: CDR1 MGHRA, CDR2 YSYEKL. V gave up 0 bases and J gave up 4 bases, with 12 bases separating them. This CDR3 spans 16 amino acids. CDR3 amino acids: CASSQDGAPGTGELFF. The CDR3, as DNA: TGCGCCAGCAGCCAAGATGGGGCCCCGGGCACCGGGGAGCTGTTTTTT.

This clonotype was counted only a few times. The chain recombines TRBV4-3 with TRBJ2-7; D possibly corresponds to TRBD2 (6 bases). The germline gives CDR1 LGHNA, CDR2 YSLEER. The ends were cut back, 0 bases at V and 1 base at J, with 7 bases in the middle. CDR3 length: 14 amino acids. This CDR3 is CASSQEGGSYEQYF. Here the CDR3 DNA reads TGCGCCAGCAGCCAAGAGGGGGGATCCTACGAGCAGTACTTC.

This clonotype came up a few times. The chain couples TRBV7-2 to TRBJ2-7; unclear D gene. The V and J ends lost 1 base and 4 bases respectively, with 8 bases between them. Germline V gene data show CDR1 as SGHTA and CDR2 as FQGNSA. This CDR3 has 13 residues. CDR3 in DNA: TGTGCCAGCAGCTTAGGCAGGCCGTACGAGCAGTACTTC. Translated: CASSLGRPYEQYF.

Only a few counts were recorded for this clonotype. The gene calls are TRBV2 and TRBJ1-1; 7 bases map to TRBD1. This CDR3 comprises 12 residues. Per germline, CDR1 SNHLY and CDR2 FYNNEI. The DNA for the CDR3 is TGTGCAACCAGGGGGGGCAACACTGAAGCTTTCTTT. It translates to CATRGGNTEAFF.

This clonotype appeared a few times. The chain has TRBV6-2 or TRBV6-3 and TRBJ2-3; D uncertain. Germline CDR1 reads MNHEY; CDR2 reads SVGEGT. The CDR3 runs to 12 residues. V lost 4 bases and J lost 6, with 8 bases in between. CDR3 in amino acids: CASSFMSDTQYF. CDR3 coding DNA: TGTGCCAGCAGTTTTATGTCCGATACGCAGTATTTT.

The chain carries TRBV5-4 and TRBJ1-1, with 7 positions matching TRBD1. The ends lost 1 base at V and 6 bases at J; junction bases unmatched: 9. Germline V gives CDR1 SGHNT, CDR2 YYREEE (reference sequence). This CDR3 is 15 amino acids long. The CDR3 nucleotides are TGTGCCAGCAGCTTGTCTGGGACAGCCGGATCTGAAGCTTTCTTT. Protein sequence: CASSLSGTAGSEAFF.

The gene calls are TRBV5-1 and TRBJ1-4; perhaps TRBD1 as D (5 bases). This CDR3 is 15 amino acids long. V gave up 3 bases and J gave up 8 bases, with 17 bases separating them. Per the germline V gene, CDR1 is SGHRS and CDR2 is YFSETQ. CDR3 sequence: CASSWGSTGGEKLFF. The DNA for the CDR3 is TGCGCCAGCAGCTGGGGGAGTACCGGCGGGGAAAAACTGTTTTTT.

The chain carries TRBV12-3 or TRBV12-4 and TRBJ2-5, with 7 bases lining up with TRBD1. The V segment lost 5 bases and the J segment 3 bases; nucleotides outside the gene matches: 12. The CDR3 is 16 amino acids. The CDR3 protein is CASSPPPGGRKETQYF. The DNA of the CDR3 is TGTGCCAGCAGTCCCCCCCCAGGGGGTCGAAAAGAGACCCAGTACTTC.

The table lists this clonotype with many counts. The chain is built from TRBV7-3 and TRBJ2-1; D gene ambiguous. Deletions cut 0 bases from V and 0 bases from J, with 6 bases between. The CDR3 extends over 15 amino acids. The germline V gene has CDR1 SGHTA and CDR2 FQGTGA. In DNA form, the CDR3 reads TGTGCCAGCAGCTTAACTGTCGGCTCCTACAATGAGCAGTTCTTC. The encoded protein is CASSLTVGSYNEQFF.

This clonotype was seen a single time. The V gene is TRBV18, the J gene TRBJ2-3; D not certain. Deletions cut 8 bases from V and 2 bases from J, with 11 bases between. CDR1 and CDR2 from the germline V gene are KGHSH and LQKENI. This CDR3 is built from 13 residues. The CDR3 loop reads CASHLLDTDTQYF. The CDR3 region has the DNA TGTGCCAGCCACCTGCTAGACACAGATACGCAGTATTTT.